What follows is one T cell receptor (beta chain) and its context. This sample stems from a study of shared clonotypes between healthy human individuals. Assay used: immunoSEQ multiplex PCR; TCRdb lists only in-frame clones, some missing. The table records about 960,000 clones, around 80% of them present only once. Sequencing was done on a sample of memory CD4+ T cells sorted from blood. Subset meaning: CD45RA-negative fraction. The sequence came from a young man in good health.

CDR3 sequence reads: CASSLAGGGWQPQHF. CDR3 in DNA: TGTGCCAGCAGCTTAGCCGGTGGAGGGTGGCAGCCCCAGCATTTT. This chain joins TRBV7-9 and TRBJ1-5; D is unresolved. V was trimmed by 0 bases and J by 7 bases, leaving 13 bases between them. The CDR3 is made up of 15 amino acids. CDR1 is SEHNR, CDR2 FQNEAQ, per germline (reference sequence).